The sequence of this T cell receptor beta chain was determined in a study of T cell repertoires in ileal Crohn's disease. Overall study findings and caveats: Active smokers at surgery had more clonal expansions than non-smokers. Every patient over 26.8% clonality showed endoscopic recurrence.

By share, this clone counts as medium-sized. Antigen: not known. Adults with ileal or ileocolonic Crohn's disease and an indication for resection were eligible. V was clipped by 3 bases and J by 5 bases, with 13 bases between them. CDR3 size: 15 residues. The germline CDR1 and CDR2 sequences are SGHNT and YENEEA. TCRdb's copy holds only in-frame clones and misses some; the assay was immunoSEQ multiplex PCR. The sample carries some 15,000 clones, about 60% recorded once. V and J are TRBV11-3 and TRBJ1-4; D not resolved. This TCR was recovered from an adult with Crohn's disease. Material: ileal tissue. In nucleotides, the CDR3 is TGTGCCAGCAGCTTGGAACGGTCGGAGAATGAAAAACTGTTTTTT. Translated: CASSLERSENEKLFF.